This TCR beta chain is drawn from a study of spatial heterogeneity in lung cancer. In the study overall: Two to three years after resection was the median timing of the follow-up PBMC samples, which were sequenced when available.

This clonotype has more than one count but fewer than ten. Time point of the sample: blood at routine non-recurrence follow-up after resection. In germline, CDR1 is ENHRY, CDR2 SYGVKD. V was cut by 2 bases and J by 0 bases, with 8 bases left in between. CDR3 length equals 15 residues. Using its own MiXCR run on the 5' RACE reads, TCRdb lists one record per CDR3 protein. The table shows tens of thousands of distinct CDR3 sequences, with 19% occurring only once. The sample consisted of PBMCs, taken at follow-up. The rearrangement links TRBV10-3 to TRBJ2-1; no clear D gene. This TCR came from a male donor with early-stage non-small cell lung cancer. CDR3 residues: CAISEGQSSYNEQFF. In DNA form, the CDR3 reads TGTGCCATCAGTGAGGGGCAGAGCTCCTACAATGAGCAGTTCTTC.